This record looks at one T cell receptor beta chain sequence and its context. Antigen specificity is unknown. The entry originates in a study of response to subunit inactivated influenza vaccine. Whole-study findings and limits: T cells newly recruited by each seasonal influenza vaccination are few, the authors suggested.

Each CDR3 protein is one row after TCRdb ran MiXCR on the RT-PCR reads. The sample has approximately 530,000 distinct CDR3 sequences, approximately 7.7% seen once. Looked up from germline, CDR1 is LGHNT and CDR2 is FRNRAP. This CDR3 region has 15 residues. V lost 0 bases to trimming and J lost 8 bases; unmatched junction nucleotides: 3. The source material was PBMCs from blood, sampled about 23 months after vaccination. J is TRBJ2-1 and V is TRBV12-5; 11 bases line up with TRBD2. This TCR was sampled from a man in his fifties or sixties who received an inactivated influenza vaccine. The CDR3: CASGLVSGRAHEQFF. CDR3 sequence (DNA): TGTGCTAGTGGTTTGGTTAGCGGGAGGGCCCATGAGCAGTTCTTC.